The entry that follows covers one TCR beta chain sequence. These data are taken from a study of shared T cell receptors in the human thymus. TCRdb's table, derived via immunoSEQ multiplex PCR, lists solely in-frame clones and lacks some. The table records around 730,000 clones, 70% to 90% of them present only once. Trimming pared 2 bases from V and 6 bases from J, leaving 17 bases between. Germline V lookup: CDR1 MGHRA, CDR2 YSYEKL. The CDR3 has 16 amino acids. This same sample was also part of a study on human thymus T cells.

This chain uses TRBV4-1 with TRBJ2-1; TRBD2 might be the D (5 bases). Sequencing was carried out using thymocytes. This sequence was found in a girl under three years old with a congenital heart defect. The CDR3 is CASSQIVRLAGNEQFF. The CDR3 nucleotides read TGCGCCAGCAGCCAAATTGTTAGGCTAGCCGGCAATGAGCAGTTCTTC.